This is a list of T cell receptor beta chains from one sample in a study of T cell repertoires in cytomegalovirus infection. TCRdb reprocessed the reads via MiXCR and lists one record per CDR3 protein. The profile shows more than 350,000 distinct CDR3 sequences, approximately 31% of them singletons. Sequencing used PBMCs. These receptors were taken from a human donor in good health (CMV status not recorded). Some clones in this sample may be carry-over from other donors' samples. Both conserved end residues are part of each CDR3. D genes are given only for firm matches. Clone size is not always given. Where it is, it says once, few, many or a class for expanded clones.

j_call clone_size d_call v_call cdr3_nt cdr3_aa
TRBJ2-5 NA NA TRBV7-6 TGTGCCAGCAGCTTAGAGACAGGTTGGGGGGAGACCCAGTACTTC CASSLETGWGETQYF
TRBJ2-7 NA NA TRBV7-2 TGTGCCAGCAGCCGTCGTGTCGGGAGTCACGAGCAGTACTTC CASSRRVGSHEQYF
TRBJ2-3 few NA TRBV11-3 TGTGCCAGCAGCCCCCCAGCCGCAGATACGCAGTATTTT CASSPPAADTQYF
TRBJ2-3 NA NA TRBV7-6 TGTGCCAGCAGCCTGGACAGCACAGATCCGCAGTATTTT CASSLDSTDPQYF
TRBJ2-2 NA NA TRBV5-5 TGTGCCAGCGACAGAGAGGTGCCGAACACCGGGGAGCTGTTTTTT CASDREVPNTGELFF
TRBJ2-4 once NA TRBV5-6 TGTGCCAGCAGCTCGGAGGGGATGGGCAAAAACATTCAGTACTTC CASSSEGMGKNIQYF
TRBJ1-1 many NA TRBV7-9 TGTGCCAGCAGACCTACAGGGACGCGGAACACTGAAGCTTTCTTT CASRPTGTRNTEAFF
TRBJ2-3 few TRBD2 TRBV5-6 TGTGCCAGCAGCTCCCCCGAGCGGGGGGGCACAGATACGCAGTATTTT CASSSPERGGTDTQYF
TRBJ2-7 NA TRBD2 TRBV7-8 TGTGCCAGCAGCTTGGGACTAGCGGGAGACCCCTACGAGCAGTACTTC CASSLGLAGDPYEQYF
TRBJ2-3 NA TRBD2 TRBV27 TGTGCCAGCTCGTGGCGTGGCGGGGGGTCCCTCGCAGATACGCAGTATTTT CASSWRGGGSLADTQYF
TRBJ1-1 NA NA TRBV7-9 TGTGCCAGCAGCTTGCGGGGACATCCCATGAACACTGAAGCTTTCTTT CASSLRGHPMNTEAFF
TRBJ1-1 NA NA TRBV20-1 TGCAGTGCTTCACTGACGGTGGGGACTGAAGCTTTCTTT CSASLTVGTEAFF
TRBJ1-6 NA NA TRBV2 TGTGCCAGCAGTGAATTTGCGGACAGCAATTCACCCCTCCACTTT CASSEFADSNSPLHF
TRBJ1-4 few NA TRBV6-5 TGTGCCAGCAGTTCCCTATCAGGGTCCCGCGGGCGAAAACTGTTTTTT CASSSLSGSRGRKLFF
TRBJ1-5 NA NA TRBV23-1 TGCGCCAGCAGGGATATCGACACCTGCAATCAGCCCCAGCATTTT CASRDIDTCNQPQHF
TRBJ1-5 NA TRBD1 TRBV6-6 TGTGCCAGCAGCCTAACAGGGGGCATGCCCCCCGGGCAGCCCCAGCATTTT CASSLTGGMPPGQPQHF
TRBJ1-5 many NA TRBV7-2 TGTGCCAGCAGCTTAGCTAAGGGACAGCCCCAGCATTTT CASSLAKGQPQHF